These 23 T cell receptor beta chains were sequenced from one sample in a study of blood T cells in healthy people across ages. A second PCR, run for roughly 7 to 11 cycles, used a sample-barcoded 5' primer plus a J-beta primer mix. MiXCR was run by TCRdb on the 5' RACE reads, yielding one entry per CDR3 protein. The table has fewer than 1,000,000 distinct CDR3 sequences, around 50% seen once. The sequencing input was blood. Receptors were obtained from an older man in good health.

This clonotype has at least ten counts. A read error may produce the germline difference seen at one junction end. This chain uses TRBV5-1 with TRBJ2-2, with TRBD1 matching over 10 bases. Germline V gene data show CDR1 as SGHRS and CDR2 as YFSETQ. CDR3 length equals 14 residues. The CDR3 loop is CASSLDRGTGELFF. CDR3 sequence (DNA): TGTGCCAGCAGTTTGGACAGGGGGACCGGGGAGCTGTTTTTT. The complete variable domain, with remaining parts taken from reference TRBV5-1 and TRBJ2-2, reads KAGVTQTPRYLIKTRGQQVTLSCSPISGHRSVSWYQQTPGQGLQFLFEYFSETQRNKGNFPGRFSGRQFSNSRSEMNVSTLELGDSALYLCASSLDRGTGELFFGEGSRLTVL.

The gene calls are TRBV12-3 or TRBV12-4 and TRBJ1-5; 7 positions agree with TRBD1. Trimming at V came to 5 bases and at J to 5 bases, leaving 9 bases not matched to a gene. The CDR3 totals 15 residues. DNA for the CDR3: TGTGCCAGCAGTGTACACCCGGGACAGCATCAGCCCCAGCATTTT. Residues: CASSVHPGQHQPQHF.

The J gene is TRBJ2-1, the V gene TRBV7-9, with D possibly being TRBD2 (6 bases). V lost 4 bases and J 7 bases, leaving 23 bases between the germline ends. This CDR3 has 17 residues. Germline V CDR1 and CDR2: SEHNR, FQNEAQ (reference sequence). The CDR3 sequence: CASSSRLGGPAGNEQFF. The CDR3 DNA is TGTGCCAGCAGCTCTAGGTTAGGCGGGCCTGCGGGGAATGAGCAGTTCTTC.

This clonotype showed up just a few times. As DNA, the CDR3 is TGCGCCAGCAGCTTGGAGGCCAGGGGTCGGGGAGAGACCCAGTACTTC. Its protein is CASSLEARGRGETQYF. The chain joins TRBV5-1 to TRBJ2-5; tentative D call: TRBD1 (6 bases). Germline CDR1 is SGHRS and CDR2 is YFSETQ. The CDR3 consists of 16 residues. V lost 0 bases and J lost 4, with 16 bases in between.

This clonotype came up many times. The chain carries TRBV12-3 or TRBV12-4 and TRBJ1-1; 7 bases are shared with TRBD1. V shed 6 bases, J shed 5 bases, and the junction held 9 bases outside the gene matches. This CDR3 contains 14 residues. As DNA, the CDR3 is TGTGCCAGCAGACTCGGGACAGAGGGAACTGAAGCTTTCTTT. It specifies CASRLGTEGTEAFF.

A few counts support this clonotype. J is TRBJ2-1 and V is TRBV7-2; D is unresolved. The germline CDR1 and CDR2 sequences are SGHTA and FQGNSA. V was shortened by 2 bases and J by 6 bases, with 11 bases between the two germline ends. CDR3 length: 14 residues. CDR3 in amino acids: CASSLPKKANEQFF. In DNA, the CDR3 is TGTGCCAGCAGCTTACCGAAAAAAGCCAATGAGCAGTTCTTC.

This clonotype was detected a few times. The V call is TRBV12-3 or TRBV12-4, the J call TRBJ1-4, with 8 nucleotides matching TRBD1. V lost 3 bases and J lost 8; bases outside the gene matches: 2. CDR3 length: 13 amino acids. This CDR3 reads CASSLDRAEKLFF. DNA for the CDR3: TGTGCCAGCAGTTTGGACAGGGCCGAAAAACTGTTTTTT.

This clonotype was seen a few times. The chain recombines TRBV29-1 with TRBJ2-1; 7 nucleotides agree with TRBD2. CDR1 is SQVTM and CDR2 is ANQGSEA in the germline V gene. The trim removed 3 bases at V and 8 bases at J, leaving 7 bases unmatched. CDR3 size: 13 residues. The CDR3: CSVDSGDTYEQFF. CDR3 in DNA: TGCAGCGTTGACAGCGGGGATACGTATGAGCAGTTCTTC.

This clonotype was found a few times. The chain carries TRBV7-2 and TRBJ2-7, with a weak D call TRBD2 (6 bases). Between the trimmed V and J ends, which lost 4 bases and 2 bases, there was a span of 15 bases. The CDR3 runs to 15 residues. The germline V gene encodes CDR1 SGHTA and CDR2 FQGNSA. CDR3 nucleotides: TGTGCCAGCAGCTCCCGACTAGGTTCCACCTACGAGCAGTACTTC. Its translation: CASSSRLGSTYEQYF. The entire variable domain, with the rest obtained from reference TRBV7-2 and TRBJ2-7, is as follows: GAGVSQSPSNKVTEKGKDVELRCDPISGHTALYWYRQSLGQGLEFLIYFQGNSAPDKSGLPSDRFSAERTGGSVSTLTIQRTQQEDSAVYLCASSSRLGSTYEQYFGPGTRLTVT.

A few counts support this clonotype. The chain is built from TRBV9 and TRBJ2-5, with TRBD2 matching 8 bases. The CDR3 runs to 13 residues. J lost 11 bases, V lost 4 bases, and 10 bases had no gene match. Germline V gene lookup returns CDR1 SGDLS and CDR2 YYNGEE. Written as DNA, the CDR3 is TGTGCCAGCAGCCCCTCCCTCGGGGGGGAGCAGTACTTC. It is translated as CASSPSLGGEQYF. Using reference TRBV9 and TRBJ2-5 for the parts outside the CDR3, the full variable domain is DSGVTQTPKHLITATGQRVTLRCSPRSGDLSVYWYQQSLDQGLQFLIQYYNGEERAKGNILERFSAQQFPDLHSELNLSSLELGDSALYFCASSPSLGGEQYFGPGTRLLVL.

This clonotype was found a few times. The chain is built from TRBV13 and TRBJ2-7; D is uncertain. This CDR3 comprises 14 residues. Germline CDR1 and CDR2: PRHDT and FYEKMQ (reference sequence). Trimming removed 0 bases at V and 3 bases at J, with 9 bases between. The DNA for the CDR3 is TGTGCCAGCAGCTTAGGCGGTCAACTCTACGAGCAGTACTTC. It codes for CASSLGGQLYEQYF.

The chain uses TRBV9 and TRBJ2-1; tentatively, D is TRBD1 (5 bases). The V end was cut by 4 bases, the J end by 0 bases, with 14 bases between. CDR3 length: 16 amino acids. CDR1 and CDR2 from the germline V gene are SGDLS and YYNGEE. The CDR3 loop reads CASSRKTVNSYNEQFF. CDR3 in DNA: TGTGCCAGCAGCCGAAAGACAGTAAACTCCTACAATGAGCAGTTCTTC.

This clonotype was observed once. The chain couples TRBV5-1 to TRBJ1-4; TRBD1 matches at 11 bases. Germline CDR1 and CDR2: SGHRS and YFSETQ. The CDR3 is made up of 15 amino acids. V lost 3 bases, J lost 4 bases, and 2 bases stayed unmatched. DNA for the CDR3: TGCGCCAGCAGCTGGACAGGGGGCGGTAATGAAAAACTGTTTTTT. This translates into CASSWTGGGNEKLFF.

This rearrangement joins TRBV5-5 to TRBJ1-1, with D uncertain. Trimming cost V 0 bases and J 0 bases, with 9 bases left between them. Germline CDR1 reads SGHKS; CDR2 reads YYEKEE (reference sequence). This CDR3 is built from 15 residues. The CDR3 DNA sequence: TGTGCCAGCAGCTTGGCTGACCCCATGAACACTGAAGCTTTCTTT. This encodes CASSLADPMNTEAFF.

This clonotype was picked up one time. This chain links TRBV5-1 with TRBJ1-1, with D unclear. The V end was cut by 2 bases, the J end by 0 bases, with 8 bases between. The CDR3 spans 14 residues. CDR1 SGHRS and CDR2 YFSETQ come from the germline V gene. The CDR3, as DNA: TGCGCCAGCAGCTTTGACCTCTTGAACACTGAAGCTTTCTTT. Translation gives CASSFDLLNTEAFF.

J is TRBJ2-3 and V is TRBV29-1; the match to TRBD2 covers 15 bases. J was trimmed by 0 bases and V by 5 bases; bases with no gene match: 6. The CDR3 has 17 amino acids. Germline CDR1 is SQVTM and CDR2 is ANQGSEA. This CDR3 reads CSVTSGLAGGSTDTQYF. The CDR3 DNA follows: TGCAGCGTTACTTCGGGACTAGCGGGAGGAAGCACAGATACGCAGTATTTT.

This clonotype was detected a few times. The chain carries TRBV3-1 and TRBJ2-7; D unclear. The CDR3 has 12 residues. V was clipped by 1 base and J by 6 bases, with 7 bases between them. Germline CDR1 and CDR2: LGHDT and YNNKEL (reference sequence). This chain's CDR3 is CASSQGHREQYF. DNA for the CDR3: TGTGCCAGCAGCCAAGGTCACCGCGAGCAGTACTTC.

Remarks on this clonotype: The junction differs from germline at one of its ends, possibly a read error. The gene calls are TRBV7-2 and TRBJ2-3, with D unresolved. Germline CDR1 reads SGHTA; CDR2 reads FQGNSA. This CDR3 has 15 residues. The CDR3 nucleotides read TGTGCCAGCAGCTTAGGCCGGATCGACACAGATATGCAGTATTTT. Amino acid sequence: CASSLGRIDTDMQYF.

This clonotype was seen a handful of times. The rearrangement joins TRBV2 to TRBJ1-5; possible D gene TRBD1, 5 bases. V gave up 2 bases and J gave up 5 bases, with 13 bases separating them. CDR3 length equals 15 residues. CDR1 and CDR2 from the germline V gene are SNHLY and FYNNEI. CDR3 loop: CASSEMRQLDQPQHF. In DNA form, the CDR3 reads TGTGCCAGCAGTGAAATGCGACAGTTAGATCAGCCCCAGCATTTT.

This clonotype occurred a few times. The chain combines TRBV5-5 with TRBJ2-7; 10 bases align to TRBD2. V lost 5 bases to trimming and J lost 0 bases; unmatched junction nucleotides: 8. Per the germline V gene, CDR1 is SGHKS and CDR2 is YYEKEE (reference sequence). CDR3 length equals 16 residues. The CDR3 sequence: CASRSGLAASSYEQYF. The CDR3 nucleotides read TGTGCCAGCAGATCAGGACTAGCGGCTTCCTCCTACGAGCAGTACTTC.

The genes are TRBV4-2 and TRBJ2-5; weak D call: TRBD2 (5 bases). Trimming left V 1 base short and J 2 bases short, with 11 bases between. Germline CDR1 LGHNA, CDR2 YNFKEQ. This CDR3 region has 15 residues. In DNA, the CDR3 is TGTGCCAGCAGCCAAGGGGGAGACCAACAAGAGACCCAGTACTTC. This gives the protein CASSQGGDQQETQYF.

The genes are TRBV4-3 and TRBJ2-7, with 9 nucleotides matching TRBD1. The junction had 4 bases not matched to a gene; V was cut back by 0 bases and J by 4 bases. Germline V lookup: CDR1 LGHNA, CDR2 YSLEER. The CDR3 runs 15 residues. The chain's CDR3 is CASSQEETGGYEQYF. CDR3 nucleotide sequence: TGCGCCAGCAGCCAAGAAGAGACAGGGGGATACGAGCAGTACTTC.

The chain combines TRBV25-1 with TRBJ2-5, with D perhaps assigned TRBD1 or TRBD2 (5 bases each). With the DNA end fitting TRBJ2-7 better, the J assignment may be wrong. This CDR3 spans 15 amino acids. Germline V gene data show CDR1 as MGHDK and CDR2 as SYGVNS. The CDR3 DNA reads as TGTGCCAGCAGTGTAGGGACCCTTAGAACTTACGAGCAGTACTTC. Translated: CASSVGTLRTYEQYF.